What follows are 20 T cell receptor beta chains derived from one specimen sequenced in a study of cytomegalovirus exposure and HLA in healthy donors (dated by TCRdb to the late 2010s). Library preparation was by the immunoSEQ multiplex PCR assay. TCRdb's version of the immuneACCESS table is confined to in-frame rearrangements and falls short of the full clone set. An unresolved V gene accounts for under half of the shortfall where checked; the remainder is of unknown origin. The sample has about 78,000 clones on record, about 96% of them singletons. In total, the top ten clones hold roughly 1.6% of the sample. The sequenced sample was PBMCs. These receptors came from a man aged 18 to 30 in good health and CMV-seropositive.

The chain employs TRBV27 and TRBJ1-2; no definite D call. CDR1 MNHEY and CDR2 SMNVEV come from the germline V gene (reference sequence). The V and J ends lost 8 bases and 5 bases respectively, with 12 bases between them. The CDR3 covers 12 residues. CDR3 residues: CASASTGYGYTF. For the CDR3, the DNA is TGTGCCAGCGCGAGCACGGGGTATGGCTACACCTTC.

The chain recombines TRBV19 with TRBJ1-4; D is uncertain. Looked up from germline, CDR1 is LNHDA and CDR2 is SQIVND (reference sequence). CDR3 length: 12 amino acids. Trimming removed 3 bases from V and 7 bases from J, with 6 bases in between. The CDR3 region has the DNA TGTGCCAGTAGTATGGTCGGTGAAAAACTGTTTTTT. It specifies CASSMVGEKLFF.

This chain joins TRBV19 and TRBJ1-5; TRBD1 aligns across 8 bases. Germline assignment: CDR1 LNHDA and CDR2 SQIVND (reference sequence). Trimming removed 7 bases from V and 1 base from J; junction bases left unmatched: 9. This CDR3 is 16 amino acids long. The CDR3 DNA reads as TGTGCCAGTACCAATCATGACAGGGGAAGCAATCAGCCCCAGCATTTT. It is translated as CASTNHDRGSNQPQHF.

This clone was recorded once. V is TRBV7-6 and J is TRBJ2-5; D gene unclear. This CDR3 comprises 12 residues. Per the germline V gene, CDR1 is SGHVS and CDR2 is FNYEAQ. The V end lost 0 bases, the J end lost 7 bases, and 6 bases lay between the germline ends. CDR3 loop: CASSLATGTQYF. CDR3 sequence (DNA): TGTGCCAGCAGCTTAGCCACCGGGACCCAGTACTTC.

The rearrangement joins TRBV27 to TRBJ2-6; no clear D gene. The CDR3 sequence is 14 residues long. V dropped 4 bases and J dropped 1 base, with 5 bases sitting between them. CDR1 MNHEY and CDR2 SMNVEV come from the germline V gene (reference sequence). The CDR3 is CASSSLSGANVLTF. The CDR3 DNA reads TGTGCCAGCAGTTCTCTGTCTGGGGCCAACGTCCTGACTTTC.

The rearrangement links TRBV7-9 to TRBJ2-1; 7 nucleotides align to TRBD2. The CDR3 consists of 15 residues. Germline V gives CDR1 SEHNR, CDR2 FQNEAQ (reference sequence). V was pared by 7 bases and J by 4 bases, with 10 bases of the junction left unmatched. CDR3 bases: TGTGCCAGCATGGGCGGGCGGGGGACTTACAATGAGCAGTTCTTC. It is translated as CASMGGRGTYNEQFF.

This chain connects TRBV6-1 to TRBJ2-4; D is perhaps TRBD2 (6 bases). The CDR3 runs 14 residues. V was cut by 3 bases and J by 6 bases, with 12 bases left in between. Looked up from germline, CDR1 is MNHNS and CDR2 is SASEGT. The CDR3 coding sequence is TGTGCCAGCAGTGAGTGGGACTCCCTAAACATTCAGTACTTC. Translated, it gives CASSEWDSLNIQYF.

The V and J genes are TRBV19 and TRBJ1-2; perhaps TRBD1 as D (5 bases). The V and J ends lost 6 bases and 2 bases respectively, with 10 bases between them. Germline CDR1 and CDR2: LNHDA and SQIVND (reference sequence). The CDR3 length is 13 residues. CDR3 sequence reads: CASRGDSNYGYTF. CDR3 nucleotides: TGTGCCAGTAGGGGTGACAGCAACTATGGCTACACCTTC.

The chain employs TRBV28 and TRBJ2-5; 7 nucleotides line up with TRBD1. After removal of 8 bases from V and 1 base from J, the junction contained 4 bases not matched to a gene. The germline gives CDR1 MDHEN, CDR2 SYDVKM. The CDR3 totals 13 residues. Here the CDR3 reads CASRGQPQETQYF. In DNA form, the CDR3 reads TGTGCCAGCCGGGGACAGCCCCAAGAGACCCAGTACTTC.

The chain employs TRBV30 and TRBJ2-5; 12 bases line up with TRBD2. CDR3 length: 14 amino acids. Germline CDR1 is GTSNPN and CDR2 is SVGIG (reference sequence). J was trimmed by 2 bases and V by 3 bases; bases with no gene match: 1. In nucleotides, the CDR3 is TGTGCCTGGAGAGGACTAGCGGGGCAAGAGACCCAGTACTTC. Protein product: CAWRGLAGQETQYF. The full variable domain, with the rest looked up from reference TRBV30 and TRBJ2-5, is SQTIHQWPATLVQPVGSPLSLECTVEGTSNPNLYWYRQAAGRGLQLLFYSVGIGQISSEVPQNLSASRPQDRQFILSSKKLLLSDSGFYLCAWRGLAGQETQYFGPGTRLLVL.

This chain connects TRBV6-1 to TRBJ1-3; 7 positions agree with TRBD1. Germline V CDR1 and CDR2: MNHNS, SASEGT. V shed 0 bases and J 2 bases; nucleotides not matched to a gene: 1. There are 15 residues in the CDR3. The CDR3 DNA reads as TGTGCCAGCAGTGAAGCTCAGGGGGCTGGAAACACCATATATTTT. This translates into CASSEAQGAGNTIYF.

The V call is TRBV7-2, the J call TRBJ2-3, with TRBD2 as a possible D gene (6 bases). The CDR3 contains 15 residues. Germline values: CDR1 SGHTA, CDR2 FQGNSA. The V gene lost 6 bases and the J gene lost 2 bases, with 15 bases spanning the gap. The CDR3 nucleotides are TGTGCCAGCAGAATCGACGGGAGCCCCACAGATACGCAGTATTTT. Its protein product is CASRIDGSPTDTQYF. Full variable domain (remainder filled in from reference TRBV7-2 and TRBJ2-3): GAGVSQSPSNKVTEKGKDVELRCDPISGHTALYWYRQSLGQGLEFLIYFQGNSAPDKSGLPSDRFSAERTGGSVSTLTIQRTQQEDSAVYLCASRIDGSPTDTQYFGPGTRLTVL.

This chain connects TRBV30 to TRBJ2-1, with 11 bases lining up with TRBD1. V gave up 3 bases and J gave up 12 bases; unmatched junction bases: 16. Germline CDR1 reads GTSNPN; CDR2 reads SVGIG (reference sequence). The CDR3 runs to 16 residues. For the CDR3, the DNA is TGTGCCTGGAGCGGATTCGGGACAGGGGGTACAATGACGCAGTTCTTC. It encodes CAWSGFGTGGTMTQFF.

This chain uses TRBV18 with TRBJ2-1, with 10 bases matching TRBD2. Germline assignment: CDR1 KGHSH and CDR2 LQKENI. V was pared by 1 base and J by 6 bases, with 9 bases of the junction left unmatched. This CDR3 region has 17 residues. The CDR3 nucleotides read TGTGCCAGCTCACCACGTCTTCCGCTAGCGGGAGCCAATGAGCAGTTCTTC. Encoded protein: CASSPRLPLAGANEQFF.

Worth noting for this clone: An end of the junction does not agree with germline; a read error may underlie this. The CDR3 region has the DNA TGTGCCAGCAGGGAAGACAGGGGGGCCTACAATGAGCAGTTCTTC. As protein: CASREDRGAYNEQFF. The gene calls are TRBV6-1 and TRBJ2-1, with 9 bases identical to TRBD1. This CDR3 contains 15 residues. CDR1 is MNHNS, CDR2 SASEGT, per germline.

This sequence joins TRBV7-8 and TRBJ2-1, with D perhaps TRBD2 (6 bases). Germline loops: CDR1 SGHVS, CDR2 FQNEAQ. The CDR3 totals 14 residues. Trimming took off 5 bases at V and 7 bases at J, with 15 bases between the two ends. The CDR3 bases are TGTGCCAGCAGCCCCCGCCGCGCGGGGAATGAGCAGTTCTTC. It is translated as CASSPRRAGNEQFF.

In this sample, this clone turned up once. This chain joins TRBV7-3 and TRBJ2-1; 12 bases map to TRBD2. The germline V gene has CDR1 SGHTA and CDR2 FQGTGA. The CDR3 is made up of 14 amino acids. The ends lost 6 bases at V and 9 bases at J; junction bases unmatched: 6. CDR3 sequence: CASRLTSGSPEQFF. In DNA form, the CDR3 reads TGTGCCAGCAGGTTGACTAGCGGGAGTCCTGAGCAGTTCTTC.

The chain couples TRBV6-1 to TRBJ2-1, with 8 bases lining up with TRBD2. Germline V gene data show CDR1 as MNHNS and CDR2 as SASEGT. V shed 4 bases, J shed 12 bases, and the junction held 8 bases outside the gene matches. This CDR3 has 13 residues. The CDR3 DNA sequence: TGTGCCAGCAGTGCCGAGACTAGCGTGTCGCAGTTCTTC. Its translation: CASSAETSVSQFF.

The genes are TRBV30 and TRBJ2-1, with 7 bases fitting TRBD2. Trimming removed 1 base from V and 10 bases from J; junction bases left unmatched: 7. The CDR3 is 13 amino acids. Germline CDR1 reads GTSNPN; CDR2 reads SVGIG (reference sequence). CDR3 nucleotide sequence: TGTGCCTGGAGTGGGGGAGGGGCCTACGAGCAGTTCTTC. This codes for CAWSGGGAYEQFF.

The chain carries TRBV27 and TRBJ2-3, with 7 bases fitting TRBD2. Losses at the gene ends were 5 bases for V and 5 bases for J; bases not matched to a gene: 10. Germline V lookup: CDR1 MNHEY, CDR2 SMNVEV (reference sequence). The CDR3 is 15 residues long. In nucleotides, the CDR3 is TGTGCCAGCAGTCTGCTAGCGGTGGGAGGAGATACGCAGTATTTT. Protein product: CASSLLAVGGDTQYF.